This entry lists 8 T cell receptor beta chains sequenced from one sample in a study of T cells in localized non-small cell lung cancer. Clones were read by immunoSEQ multiplex PCR, and TCRdb kept only the in-frame ones, dropping some. The table includes about 82,000 clones, around 80% detected once. The sequencing used PBMCs, collected before any cancer treatment. The receptor set was obtained from a man between 40 and 70 years old with stage II squamous cell lung carcinoma.

The V gene is TRBV19, the J gene TRBJ1-2, with TRBD1 matching over 7 bases. V lost 8 bases to trimming and J lost 3 bases; unmatched junction nucleotides: 6. The CDR3 has 13 residues. From germline, CDR1 is LNHDA and CDR2 SQIVND (reference sequence). The CDR3 nucleotides are TGTGCCAGTGAAGAAGGGGGCTACTATGGCTACACCTTC. It encodes CASEEGGYYGYTF.

The chain links TRBV19 to TRBJ1-5, with TRBD1 as a possible D gene (6 bases). Deletions cut 3 bases from V and 4 bases from J, with 13 bases between. The CDR3 extends over 15 amino acids. Germline V gives CDR1 LNHDA, CDR2 SQIVND (reference sequence). This chain's CDR3 is CASSMTGTTNQPQHF. As DNA, the CDR3 is TGTGCCAGTAGTATGACCGGGACAACGAATCAGCCCCAGCATTTT.

This sequence joins TRBV28 and TRBJ1-1, with no clear D. CDR1 and CDR2 (germline): MDHEN, SYDVKM. The CDR3 runs 15 residues. Deletions cut 4 bases from V and 0 bases from J, with 12 bases between. CDR3 in amino acids: CASSSLGDMNTEAFF. CDR3 nucleotides: TGTGCCAGCAGTTCCCTGGGCGACATGAACACTGAAGCTTTCTTT.

This chain uses TRBV5-1 with TRBJ1-2; D gene unclear. CDR1 SGHRS and CDR2 YFSETQ come from the germline V gene. With 3 bases removed from V and 3 bases from J, the gap between germline ends came to 12 bases. The CDR3 runs 14 residues. The CDR3 sequence: CASSSTGSYYGYTF. CDR3 bases: TGCGCCAGCAGCTCGACGGGGAGCTACTATGGCTACACCTTC.

The CDR3 protein is CASSLNTLRSYNEQFF. DNA of the CDR3: TGTGCCAGCAGCTTAAATACATTACGCTCCTACAATGAGCAGTTCTTC. The V call is TRBV7-3, the J call TRBJ2-1; no reliable D call. Per germline, CDR1 SGHTA and CDR2 FQGTGA. The V end lost 1 base, the J end lost 0 bases, and 10 bases lay between the germline ends. The CDR3 spans 16 residues.

This clone was counted between two and nine times. The rearrangement joins TRBV28 to TRBJ2-1; tentatively, D is TRBD2 (5 bases). From germline, CDR1 is MDHEN and CDR2 SYDVKM. This CDR3 comprises 19 residues. V was trimmed by 5 bases and J by 1 base, leaving 24 bases between them. The CDR3 coding sequence is TGTGCCAGCAGTCCCCGCACTCTACGGACTTTGATATCCTACAATGAGCAGTTCTTC. Its protein is CASSPRTLRTLISYNEQFF.

The chain employs TRBV7-2 and TRBJ1-2, with 7 bases fitting TRBD1. The trim removed 5 bases at V and 1 base at J, leaving 7 bases unmatched. This CDR3 spans 15 amino acids. The germline V gene encodes CDR1 SGHTA and CDR2 FQGNSA. CDR3 sequence (DNA): TGTGCCAGCAGCCCCGGGACAGTTCTTAACTATGGCTACACCTTC. Protein product: CASSPGTVLNYGYTF.

The CDR3 DNA is TGTGCCAGCAGTACACCCACGGGGTTGACTAATGAAAAACTGTTTTTT. Its protein is CASSTPTGLTNEKLFF. The chain carries TRBV28 and TRBJ1-4; D is unresolved. The V gene's germline CDR1 is MDHEN and CDR2 SYDVKM. V was cut by 5 bases and J by 2 bases, with 15 bases left in between. The CDR3 covers 16 residues.